Listed below are T cell receptor beta chains from one sample, sequenced in a study of T cell responses to AZD1222 COVID-19 vaccine. The table came from immunoSEQ multiplex PCR; TCRdb's copy has only in-frame clones and leaves some out. The sample has more than 150,000 clones; 90% are singletons. The sample was peripheral blood, taken on day 0 of AZD1222 vaccination. These receptors all come from an adult in good health. Both conserved end residues are part of each CDR3. The D gene is left open where the match is weak. Clone size is shown for a subset of rows, as once, few, many or a class of expanded clone.

abundance | j_gene | d_gene | v_gene | CDR3nt | CDR3aa
NA | TRBJ2-7 | TRBD2 | TRBV7-2 | TGTGCCAGCAGGCTGATAGCGGGGGGCAACGAGCAGTACTTC | CASRLIAGGNEQYF
NA | TRBJ2-3 | NA | TRBV2 | TGTGCCAGCAGTGCTGCTAGCAGCTCAGATACGCAGTATTTT | CASSAASSSDTQYF
NA | TRBJ1-1 | NA | TRBV5-1 | TGCGCCAGCAGCTTGGAGGGGCCGAGAAGGACTGAAGCTTTCTTT | CASSLEGPRRTEAFF
NA | TRBJ1-1 | TRBD1 | TRBV7-2 | TGTGCCAGCAGCTTAGCGGAAGTACAGGGGCTCAAAGCTTTCTTT | CASSLAEVQGLKAFF
NA | TRBJ1-2 | NA | TRBV28 | TGTGCCAGCAGTCCTGAGGGCCGCCGCCCCTATGGCTACACCTTC | CASSPEGRRPYGYTF
NA | TRBJ1-1 | TRBD1 | TRBV13 | TGTGCCAGCAGCTCCCCCCACAGGGGGCATGCAGCTTTCTTT | CASSSPHRGHAAFF
NA | TRBJ1-1 | NA | TRBV19 | TGTGCCAGTAGTATAGGACTCTTGAACACTGAAGCTTTCTTT | CASSIGLLNTEAFF
once | TRBJ1-2 | TRBD1 | TRBV27 | TGTGCCAGCAGGCCCATCCCACCGACAGGGGTTGGCTATGGCTACACCTTC | CASRPIPPTGVGYGYTF
NA | TRBJ2-3 | NA | TRBV5-1 | TGCGCCAGCAGCTTGGAGAGACGAACAGATACGCAGTATTTT | CASSLERRTDTQYF
NA | TRBJ1-6 | TRBD1 | TRBV5-6 | TGTGCCAGCAGCACTGAGGACAGGGGAGGGTTTTATTCACCCCTCCACTTT | CASSTEDRGGFYSPLHF
NA | TRBJ2-7 | NA | TRBV28 | TGTGCCAGCAGCTTGGGGGACGAGCAGTACTTC | CASSLGDEQYF
NA | TRBJ2-7 | NA | TRBV9 | TGTGCCAGCAGCCCCCAGATGGGTTCCTTAGCCTACGAGCAGTACTTC | CASSPQMGSLAYEQYF
NA | TRBJ1-2 | NA | TRBV4-2 | TGTGCCAGCAGCCAAGACGTCGGTGGGGGCTATGGCTACACCTTC | CASSQDVGGGYGYTF
NA | TRBJ1-4 | NA | TRBV7-2 | TGTGCCAGCAGCCGGGACGGGACCTACATGAGAACTAATGAAAAACTGTTTTTT | CASSRDGTYMRTNEKLFF
NA | TRBJ1-2 | NA | TRBV9 | TGTGCCAGCAGCGGAGGGGGGACGGATAGAAACTATGGCTACACCTTC | CASSGGGTDRNYGYTF
NA | TRBJ1-4 | TRBD1 | TRBV7-2 | TGTGCCAGCAGCTTAAGGGACAGGGGGGGGCTTAATGAAAAACTGTTTTTT | CASSLRDRGGLNEKLFF
once | TRBJ2-1 | NA | TRBV11-1 | TGTGCCAGCAGCTTTCTGGGCGGCGCCAATGAGCAGTTCTTC | CASSFLGGANEQFF
NA | TRBJ2-3 | TRBD2 | TRBV4-1 | TGCGCCAGCAGCCAAGCCCTAGCGGGGGGGAGAAATACGCAGTATTTT | CASSQALAGGRNTQYF
NA | TRBJ1-1 | NA | TRBV7-3 | TGTGCCAGCAGCTTCGCAGGTGCTGGCACTGAAGCTTTCTTT | CASSFAGAGTEAFF
NA | TRBJ2-7 | TRBD1 | TRBV7-2 | TGTGCCAGCAGCATGAACTGGCAGGGGGCTATAAGCTACGAGCAGTACTTC | CASSMNWQGAISYEQYF
NA | TRBJ1-1 | NA | TRBV5-1 | TGCGCCAGTTGCCCCGCAGTGATGAACACTGAAGCTTTCTTT | CASCPAVMNTEAFF
NA | TRBJ1-3 | NA | TRBV2 | TGTGCCAGCAGCGTTCTGGGTGTCGGAAACACCATATATTTT | CASSVLGVGNTIYF
NA | TRBJ1-6 | TRBD1 | TRBV7-9 | TGTGCCAGCACCCTAGGGCAGGGGGATTCACCCCTCCACTTT | CASTLGQGDSPLHF
NA | TRBJ2-1 | NA | TRBV7-6 | TGTGCCAGCAGCTCCCAGGGGCCGAGCCTCTACAATGAGCAGTTCTTC | CASSSQGPSLYNEQFF
once | TRBJ1-1 | NA | TRBV2 | TGTGCCAGCAGTGATCCCCCTACGGCCGCTTTCTTT | CASSDPPTAAFF
NA | TRBJ2-1 | NA | TRBV7-6 | TGTGCCAGCAGCAATGGGGCGGGGTCGGCAAATGAGCAGTTCTTC | CASSNGAGSANEQFF
NA | TRBJ1-2 | NA | TRBV6-5 | TGTGCCAGCAGCGTGACAGGTCCCAACTATGGCTACACCTTC | CASSVTGPNYGYTF
NA | TRBJ2-1 | NA | TRBV28 | TGTGCCAGCACTCTCGGCCGGGCCACAGGGTTAGATGAGCAGTTCTTC | CASTLGRATGLDEQFF
once | TRBJ1-2 | NA | TRBV3-1/TRBV3-2 | TGTGCCAGCAGCTTGCAGGGAGGAGGCGGCTACACCTTC | CASSLQGGGGYTF
NA | TRBJ2-2 | NA | TRBV16 | TGTGCCAGCAGCCCTACCGGGACGTACACCGGGGAGCTGTTTTTT | CASSPTGTYTGELFF
NA | TRBJ1-5 | TRBD1 | TRBV19 | TGTGCCAGTAGTCCAGGGGGCTTTCAGCCCCAGCATTTT | CASSPGGFQPQHF
NA | TRBJ1-2 | NA | TRBV6-1 | TGTGCCAGCAGTGAACGAGGGACTCCCTATGGCTACACCTTC | CASSERGTPYGYTF
NA | TRBJ1-1 | NA | TRBV16 | TGTGCCAGCAGCTCTCGACAGAAAGGGACTGAAGCTTTCTTT | CASSSRQKGTEAFF
NA | TRBJ1-3 | NA | TRBV6-5 | TGTGCCAGCAGTTTGCACAGCTCTGGAAACACCATATATTTT | CASSLHSSGNTIYF
NA | TRBJ2-1 | TRBD2 | TRBV5-1 | TGCGCCAGCAGCTTGATAGGACTAGCGGGGGTCGCCTCCTACAATGAGCAGTTCTTC | CASSLIGLAGVASYNEQFF
NA | TRBJ1-2 | TRBD1 | TRBV27 | TGTGCCAGCAGTTTCGGCACCGGGACAGGGTATGGCTACACCTTC | CASSFGTGTGYGYTF
NA | TRBJ1-1 | NA | TRBV5-1 | TGCGCCAGCAGCTCGGACGGATTGAACACTGAAGCTTTCTTT | CASSSDGLNTEAFF
NA | TRBJ2-5 | TRBD2 | TRBV6-5 | TGTGCCAGCAGTTACGCGGCTAGCGGGGGTCAAGAGACCCAGTACTTC | CASSYAASGGQETQYF
NA | TRBJ1-3 | TRBD1 | TRBV30 | TGTGCCTGGAGTGTATTAAGAGGGGGCGCTGGAAACACCATATATTTT | CAWSVLRGGAGNTIYF
NA | TRBJ2-1 | TRBD2 | TRBV29-1 | TGCAGCCTTCTCAAGTCTGGGACTAGCGTATCCTACAATGAGCAGTTCTTC | CSLLKSGTSVSYNEQFF
NA | TRBJ1-5 | NA | TRBV21-1 | TGTGCCAGCAGCAAAGCGGGGGGGCGTCAGCCCCAGCATTTT | CASSKAGGRQPQHF
NA | TRBJ2-1 | TRBD2 | TRBV4-3 | TGCGCCAGCAGCCAGGAGAGCGGGGGGGCTTTTTATGAGCAGTTCTTC | CASSQESGGAFYEQFF
NA | TRBJ1-2 | TRBD1 | TRBV7-9 | TGTGCCAGCAGCTTAGGACAGGGTATGGATCCTATGTTC | CASSLGQGMDPMF
once | TRBJ1-3 | NA | TRBV19 | TGTGCCAGTAGTGAGAACCTCTCTGGAAACACCATATATTTT | CASSENLSGNTIYF
NA | TRBJ1-3 | NA | TRBV3-1/TRBV3-2 | TGTGCCAGCACCAGGGCACAAACTGGAAACACCATATATTTT | CASTRAQTGNTIYF
NA | TRBJ1-5 | NA | TRBV28 | TGTGCCAGCAGGAGACGGAGCAATCAGCCCCAGCATTTT | CASRRRSNQPQHF
NA | TRBJ2-1 | TRBD2 | TRBV2 | TGTGCCAGCAAGAGTGCTAGCGGGGGGGCGAGTGAGCAGTTCTTC | CASKSASGGASEQFF
NA | TRBJ2-6 | NA | TRBV23-1 | TGCGCCAGCAGTGGGGGTTCGCACGCAACAAAGTCGGGCCACGTCCTGACTTTC | CASSGGSHATKSGHVLTF
few | TRBJ2-2 | NA | TRBV15 | TGTGCCACCAGCAGAGATACCCCCGGGGAGCTGTTTTTT | CATSRDTPGELFF
NA | TRBJ2-7 | NA | TRBV5-1 | TGCGCCAGCAGCTCGGACAGGGAGGGCGAGCAGTACTTC | CASSSDREGEQYF
NA | TRBJ2-3 | NA | TRBV24-1 | TGTGCCACCAGTGAAACCGGGACTTCAACTCCAGATACGCAGTATTTT | CATSETGTSTPDTQYF
NA | TRBJ2-7 | TRBD2 | TRBV19 | TGTGCCACCAGCGGGGTGTCCTACGAGCAGTACTTC | CATSGVSYEQYF
NA | TRBJ1-3 | NA | TRBV19 | TGTGCCAGTAGTATTTCCGGGACGGGAAACACCATATATTTT | CASSISGTGNTIYF
NA | TRBJ1-5 | NA | TRBV24-1 | TGTGCCACCAGTGACCTCGGGAGTCAGCCCCAGCATTTT | CATSDLGSQPQHF
NA | TRBJ1-2 | NA | TRBV5-6 | TGTGCCAGCAGTCCTGGACAGAGCTATGGCTACACCTTC | CASSPGQSYGYTF